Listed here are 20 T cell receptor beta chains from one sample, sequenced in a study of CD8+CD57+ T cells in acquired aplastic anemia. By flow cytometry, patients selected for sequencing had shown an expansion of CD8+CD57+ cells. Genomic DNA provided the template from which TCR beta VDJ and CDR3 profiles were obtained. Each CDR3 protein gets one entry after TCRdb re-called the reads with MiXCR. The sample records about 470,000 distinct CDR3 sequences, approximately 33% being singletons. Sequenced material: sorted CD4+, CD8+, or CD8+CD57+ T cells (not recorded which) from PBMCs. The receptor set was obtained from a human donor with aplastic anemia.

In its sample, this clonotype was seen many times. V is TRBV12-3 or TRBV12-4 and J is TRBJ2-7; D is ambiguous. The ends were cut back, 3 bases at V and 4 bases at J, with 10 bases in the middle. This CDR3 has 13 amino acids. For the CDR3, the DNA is TGTGCCAGCAGTTTTCTCTCTCAATACGAGCAGTACTTC. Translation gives CASSFLSQYEQYF.

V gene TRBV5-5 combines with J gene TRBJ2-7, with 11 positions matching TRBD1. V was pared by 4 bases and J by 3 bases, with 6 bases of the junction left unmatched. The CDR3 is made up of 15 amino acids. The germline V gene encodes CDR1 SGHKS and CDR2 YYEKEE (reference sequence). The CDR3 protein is CASSQLGTGGYEQYF. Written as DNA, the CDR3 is TGTGCCAGCAGCCAACTCGGGACAGGGGGCTACGAGCAGTACTTC. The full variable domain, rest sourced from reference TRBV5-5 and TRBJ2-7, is DAGVTQSPTHLIKTRGQQVTLRCSPISGHKSVSWYQQVLGQGPQFIFQYYEKEERGRGNFPDRFSARQFPNYSSELNVNALLLGDSALYLCASSQLGTGGYEQYFGPGTRLTVT.

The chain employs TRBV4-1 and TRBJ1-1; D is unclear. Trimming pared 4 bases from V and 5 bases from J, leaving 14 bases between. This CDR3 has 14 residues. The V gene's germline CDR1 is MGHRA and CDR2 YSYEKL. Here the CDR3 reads CASSPAFGQTEAFF. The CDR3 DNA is TGCGCCAGCAGCCCCGCTTTTGGCCAGACTGAAGCTTTCTTT.

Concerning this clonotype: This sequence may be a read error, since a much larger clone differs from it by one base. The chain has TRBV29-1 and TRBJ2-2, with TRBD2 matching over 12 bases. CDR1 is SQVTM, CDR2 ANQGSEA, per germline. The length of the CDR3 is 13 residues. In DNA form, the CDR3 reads TGCAGCGTTCGGACTAGCGGGGCCGGGGCGCTGTTTTTT. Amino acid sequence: CSVRTSGAGALFF.

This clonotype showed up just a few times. DNA of the CDR3: TGTGCCAGCGCAGGGGGGGTGGAGCAGTACTTC. Translating it yields CASAGGVEQYF. The gene calls are TRBV3-1 and TRBJ2-7; TRBD1 or TRBD2 may be the D gene (7 bases each). The CDR3 extends over 11 amino acids. Trimming removed 8 bases from V and 7 bases from J, with 12 bases in between. Germline-derived CDR1 and CDR2 are LGHDT and YNNKEL (reference sequence).

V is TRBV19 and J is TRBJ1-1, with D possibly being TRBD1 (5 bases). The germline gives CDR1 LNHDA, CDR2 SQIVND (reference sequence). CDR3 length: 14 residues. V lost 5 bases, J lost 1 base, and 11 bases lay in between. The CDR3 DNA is TGTGCCAGTAGTCAGGGACCTACGAACACTGAAGCTTTCTTT. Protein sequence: CASSQGPTNTEAFF.

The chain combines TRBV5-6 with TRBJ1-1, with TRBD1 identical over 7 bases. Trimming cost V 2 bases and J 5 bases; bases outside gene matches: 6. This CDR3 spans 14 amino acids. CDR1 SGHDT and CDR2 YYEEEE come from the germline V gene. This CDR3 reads CASSLNRGFTEAFF. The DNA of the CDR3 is TGTGCCAGCAGCTTAAACAGGGGTTTTACTGAAGCTTTCTTT.

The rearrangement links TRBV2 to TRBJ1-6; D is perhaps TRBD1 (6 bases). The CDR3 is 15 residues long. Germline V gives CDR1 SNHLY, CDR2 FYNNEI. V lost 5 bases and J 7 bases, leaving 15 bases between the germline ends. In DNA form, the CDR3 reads TGTGCCAGCAGTTATTTAGGGGACAAAAATTCACCCCTCCACTTT. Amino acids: CASSYLGDKNSPLHF.

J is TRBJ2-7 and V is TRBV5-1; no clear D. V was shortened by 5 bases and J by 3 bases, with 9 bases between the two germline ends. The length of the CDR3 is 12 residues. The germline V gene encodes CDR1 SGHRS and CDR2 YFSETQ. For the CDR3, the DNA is TGCGCCAGCAGTTACAATGGCTACGAGCAGTACTTC. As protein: CASSYNGYEQYF. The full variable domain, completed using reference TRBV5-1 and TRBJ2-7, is KAGVTQTPRYLIKTRGQQVTLSCSPISGHRSVSWYQQTPGQGLQFLFEYFSETQRNKGNFPGRFSGRQFSNSRSEMNVSTLELGDSALYLCASSYNGYEQYFGPGTRLTVT.

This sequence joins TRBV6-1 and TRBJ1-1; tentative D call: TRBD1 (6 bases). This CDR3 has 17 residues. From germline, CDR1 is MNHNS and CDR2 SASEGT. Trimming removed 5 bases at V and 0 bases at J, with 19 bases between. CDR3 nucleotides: TGTGCCAGCAGTCCTCAACAGGGTGACCTTATGAACACTGAAGCTTTCTTT. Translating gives CASSPQQGDLMNTEAFF.

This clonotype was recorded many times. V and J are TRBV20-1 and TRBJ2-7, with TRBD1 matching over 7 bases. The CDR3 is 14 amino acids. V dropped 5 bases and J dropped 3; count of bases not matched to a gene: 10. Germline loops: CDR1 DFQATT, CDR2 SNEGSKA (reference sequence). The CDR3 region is CSAFETGSDYEQYF. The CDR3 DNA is TGCAGTGCTTTCGAGACAGGGAGCGACTACGAGCAGTACTTC.

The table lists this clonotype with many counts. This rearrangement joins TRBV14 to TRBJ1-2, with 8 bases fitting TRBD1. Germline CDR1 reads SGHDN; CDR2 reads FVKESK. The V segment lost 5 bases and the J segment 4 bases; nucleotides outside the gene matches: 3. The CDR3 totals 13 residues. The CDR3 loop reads CASSETGGYGYTF. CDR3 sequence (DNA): TGTGCCAGCAGCGAAACAGGGGGCTATGGCTACACCTTC.

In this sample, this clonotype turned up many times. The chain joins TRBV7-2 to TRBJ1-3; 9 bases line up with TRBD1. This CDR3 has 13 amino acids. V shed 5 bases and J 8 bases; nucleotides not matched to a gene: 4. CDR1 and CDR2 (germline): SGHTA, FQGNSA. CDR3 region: CASSADRGDTIYF. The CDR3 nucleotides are TGTGCCAGCAGCGCGGACAGGGGAGACACCATATATTTT.

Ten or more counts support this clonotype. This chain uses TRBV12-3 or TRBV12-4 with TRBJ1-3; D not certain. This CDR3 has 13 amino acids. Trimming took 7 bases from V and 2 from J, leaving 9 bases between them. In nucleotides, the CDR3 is TGTGCCAGCAACCCACGAGCTGGAAACACCATATATTTT. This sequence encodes CASNPRAGNTIYF.

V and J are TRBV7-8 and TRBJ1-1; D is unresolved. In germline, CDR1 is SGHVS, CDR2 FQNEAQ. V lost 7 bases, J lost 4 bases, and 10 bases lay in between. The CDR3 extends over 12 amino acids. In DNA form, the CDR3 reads TGTGCCAGCACGTGGGCAGCCACTGAAGCTTTCTTT. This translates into CASTWAATEAFF.

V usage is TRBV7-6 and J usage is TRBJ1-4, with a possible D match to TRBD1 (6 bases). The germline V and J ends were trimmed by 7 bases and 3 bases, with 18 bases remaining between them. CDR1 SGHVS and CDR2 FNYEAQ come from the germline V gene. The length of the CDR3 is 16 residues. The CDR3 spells CASTKGVEGANEKLFF. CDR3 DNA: TGTGCCAGCACCAAAGGGGTGGAGGGGGCTAATGAAAAACTGTTTTTT.

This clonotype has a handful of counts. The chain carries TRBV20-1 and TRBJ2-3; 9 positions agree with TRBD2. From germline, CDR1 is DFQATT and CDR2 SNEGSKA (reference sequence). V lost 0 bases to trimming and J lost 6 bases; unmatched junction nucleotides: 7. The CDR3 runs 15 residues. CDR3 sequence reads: CSARDLAGMEDTQYF. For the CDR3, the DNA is TGCAGTGCTAGAGATCTAGCGGGAATGGAGGATACGCAGTATTTT.

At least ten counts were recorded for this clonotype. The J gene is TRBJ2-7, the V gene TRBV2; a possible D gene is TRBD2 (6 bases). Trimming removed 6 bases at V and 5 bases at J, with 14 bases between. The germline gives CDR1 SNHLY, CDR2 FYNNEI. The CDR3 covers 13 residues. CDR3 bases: TGTGCCAGCAGGGGACGGGCGGGGAACGAGCAGTACTTC. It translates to CASRGRAGNEQYF.

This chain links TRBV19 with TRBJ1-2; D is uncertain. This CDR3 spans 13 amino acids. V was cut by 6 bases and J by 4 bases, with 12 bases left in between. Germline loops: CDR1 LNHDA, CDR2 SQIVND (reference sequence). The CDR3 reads CASRPSQLYGYTF. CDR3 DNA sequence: TGTGCCAGTAGGCCCTCGCAGCTCTATGGCTACACCTTC. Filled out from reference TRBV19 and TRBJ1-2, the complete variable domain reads DGGITQSPKYLFRKEGQNVTLSCEQNLNHDAMYWYRQDPGQGLRLIYYSQIVNDFQKGDIAEGYSVSREKKESFPLTVTSAQKNPTAFYLCASRPSQLYGYTFGSGTRLTVV.

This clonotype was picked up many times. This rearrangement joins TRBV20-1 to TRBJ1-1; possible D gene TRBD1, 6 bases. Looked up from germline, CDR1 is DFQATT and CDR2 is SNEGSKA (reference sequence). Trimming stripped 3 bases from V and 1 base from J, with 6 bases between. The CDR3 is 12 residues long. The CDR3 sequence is CSARTGNTEAFF. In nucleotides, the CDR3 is TGCAGTGCTAGGACAGGGAACACTGAAGCTTTCTTT.